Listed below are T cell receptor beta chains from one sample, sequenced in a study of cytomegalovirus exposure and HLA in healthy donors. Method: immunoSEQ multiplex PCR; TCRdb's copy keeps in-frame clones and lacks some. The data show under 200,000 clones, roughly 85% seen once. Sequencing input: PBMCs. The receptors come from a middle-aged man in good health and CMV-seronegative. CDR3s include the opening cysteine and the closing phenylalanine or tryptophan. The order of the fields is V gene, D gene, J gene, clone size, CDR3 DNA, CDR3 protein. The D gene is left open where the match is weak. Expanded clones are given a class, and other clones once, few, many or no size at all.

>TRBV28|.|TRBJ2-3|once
TGTGCCAGCAGTTTTCCGCGGGATGTTTTGGATACGCAGTATTTT
CASSFPRDVLDTQYF
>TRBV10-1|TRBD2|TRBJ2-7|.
TGCGCCAGCAGTGAGGCACTAGCGGGATTAACGGCGGAGTGCGAGCAGTACTTC
CASSEALAGLTAECEQYF
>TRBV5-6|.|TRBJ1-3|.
TGTGCCAGCAGCTGGCGGGGTACAGATGATGGAAACACCATATATTTT
CASSWRGTDDGNTIYF
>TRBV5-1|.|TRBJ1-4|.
TGCGCCAGCAGTCCAGGACGGGGACTCGCAACTAATGAAAAACTGTTTTTT
CASSPGRGLATNEKLFF
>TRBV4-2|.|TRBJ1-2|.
TGTGCCAGCAGCCAAGATCTGGGTCAGGATTATGGCTACACCTTC
CASSQDLGQDYGYTF
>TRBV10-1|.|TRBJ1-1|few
TGCGCCAGCAGTGAGAATGCAGGGGAGGGGGGCACTGAAGCTTTCTTT
CASSENAGEGGTEAFF
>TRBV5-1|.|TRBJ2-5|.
TGCGCCAGCAGCTTGGGTAGATGGGAGACCCAGTACTTC
CASSLGRWETQYF
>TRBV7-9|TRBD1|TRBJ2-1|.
TGTGCCAGCACTGAGGGGCAGGGGGCCTACAATGAGCAGTTCTTC
CASTEGQGAYNEQFF
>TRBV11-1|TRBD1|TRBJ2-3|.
TGTGCCAGCAGCTTAGACAGGGGCCCAGATACGCAGTATTTT
CASSLDRGPDTQYF
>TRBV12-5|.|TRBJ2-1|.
TGTGCTAGTGGTTTGAGGGACGGGGGTGAGCAGTTCTTC
CASGLRDGGEQFF
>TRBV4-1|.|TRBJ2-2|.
TGCGCCAGCAGCCAAGACCCGGGAGTCGGGACCGGGGAGCTGTTTTTT
CASSQDPGVGTGELFF
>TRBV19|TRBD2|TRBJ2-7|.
TGTGCCAGTAAGCGGGGCGAAGAGCAGTACTTC
CASKRGEEQYF
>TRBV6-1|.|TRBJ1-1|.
TGTGCCAGCAGTGATCAGGGCAGGGAGGATGAAGCTTTCTTT
CASSDQGREDEAFF
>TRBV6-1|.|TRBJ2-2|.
TGTGCCAGCAGTGTAACCCTGACTCCCGGGGAGCTGTTTTTT
CASSVTLTPGELFF
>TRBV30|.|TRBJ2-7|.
TGTGCCTTTCAACGGGGTCAAACCTACGAGCAGTACTTC
CAFQRGQTYEQYF
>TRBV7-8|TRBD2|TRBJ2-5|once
TGTGCCAGCAGCCTTAGCGGGAGAGGTGGGGAGACCCAGTACTTC
CASSLSGRGGETQYF
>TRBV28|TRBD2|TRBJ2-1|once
TGTGCCAGCAGTTTATCCCCGGGGCGGGAGGATCTCTACAATGAGCAGTTCTTC
CASSLSPGREDLYNEQFF
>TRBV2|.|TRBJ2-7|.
TGTGCCAGCAGTGAGCGCGGGTACGAGCAGTACTTC
CASSERGYEQYF
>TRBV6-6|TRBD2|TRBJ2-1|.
TGTGCCAGCATCAATGGACTAGCGGGACAGGGTGAGCAGTTCTTC
CASINGLAGQGEQFF
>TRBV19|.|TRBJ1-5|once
TGTGCCAGTAGTCCTAGACGAGGGCTTGATCAGCCCCAGCATTTT
CASSPRRGLDQPQHF
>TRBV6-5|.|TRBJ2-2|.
TGTGCCAGCAGTTACCCTAGCGCGGGCACCGGGGAGCTGTTTTTT
CASSYPSAGTGELFF
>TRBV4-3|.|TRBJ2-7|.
TGCGCCAGCAGCCAAGAAGGGGGAGTTTACGACGAGCAGTACTTC
CASSQEGGVYDEQYF
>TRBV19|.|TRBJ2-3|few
TGTGCCAGTAGTCTCAGGCGCGGGGCTAAGACAGATACGCAGTATTTT
CASSLRRGAKTDTQYF
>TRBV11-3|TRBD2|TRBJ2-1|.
TGTGCCAGCAGCTTAGAGGCGGGGGGGAGCTCCTACAATGAGCAGTTCTTC
CASSLEAGGSSYNEQFF
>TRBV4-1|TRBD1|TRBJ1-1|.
TGCGCCAGCCAGGGGGGGAACACTGAAGCTTTCTTT
CASQGGNTEAFF
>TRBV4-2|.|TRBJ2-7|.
TGTGCCAGCAGCCAAGATACCACAGACTACGAGCAGTACTTC
CASSQDTTDYEQYF
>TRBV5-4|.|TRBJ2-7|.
TGTGCCAGCAGCAATACCGGGACACGAGCCACCTACGAGCAGTACTTC
CASSNTGTRATYEQYF
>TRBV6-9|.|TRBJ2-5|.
TGTGCCGTTATTTGTTGCGGGGCACTTTCTGGCAGGGGGCAAGAGACCCAGTACTTC
CAVICCGALSGRGQETQYF
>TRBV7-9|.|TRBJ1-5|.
TGTTCCAGCAGCTTAGGGGAGGGGGGCAATCAGCCCCAGCATTTT
CSSSLGEGGNQPQHF
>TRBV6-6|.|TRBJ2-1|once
TGTGCCAGCAGTTTTCCCAGGGGTGAGCAGTTCTTC
CASSFPRGEQFF
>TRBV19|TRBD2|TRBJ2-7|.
TGTGCCAGTAGTGGAACTAGCGGGAGCTCCTACGAGCAGTACTTC
CASSGTSGSSYEQYF
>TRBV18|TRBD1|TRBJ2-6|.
TGTGCCAGCTCACCACCGGACAGGGCCTCTGGGGCCAACGTCCTGACTTTC
CASSPPDRASGANVLTF
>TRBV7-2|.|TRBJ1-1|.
TGTGCCAGCAGCTTATCGCGGTTCAGGGCTGAAGCTTTCTTT
CASSLSRFRAEAFF
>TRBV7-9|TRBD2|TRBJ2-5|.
TGTGCCAGCAGCGAAAGAGGGACTAGCGGAAAAGAGACCCAGTACTTC
CASSERGTSGKETQYF
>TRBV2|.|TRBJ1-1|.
TGTGCCAGCAGGCTCTTGAGCACTGAAGCTTTCTTT
CASRLLSTEAFF
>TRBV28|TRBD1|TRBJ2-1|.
TGTGCCAGCAGTCCATTAGGACAGGACCTGACTATTCATTACAATGAGCAGTTCTTC
CASSPLGQDLTIHYNEQFF
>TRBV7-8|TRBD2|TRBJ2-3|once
TGTGCCAGCAGCCCCCACCGTGTCCGGGAGGCAGATACGCAGTATTTT
CASSPHRVREADTQYF
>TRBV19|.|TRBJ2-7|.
TGTGCCAGTAGTACCCTCCTCCGGGGCTCCTACGAGCAGTACTTC
CASSTLLRGSYEQYF
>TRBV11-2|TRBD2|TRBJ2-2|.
TGTGCCAGCAGCCAAGGACTAGCGGGAGGGCCCGGGGAGCTGTTTTTT
CASSQGLAGGPGELFF
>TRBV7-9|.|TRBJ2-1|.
TGTGCCAGCAGCTTGGCAGTTGAGCAGTTCTTC
CASSLAVEQFF
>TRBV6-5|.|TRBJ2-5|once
TGTGCCAGCAGTTACACCGAGGGGGGGGCAGCGACCCAGTACTTC
CASSYTEGGAATQYF
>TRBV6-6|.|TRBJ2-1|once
TGTGCCAGCAGTGAGTCACCAGGGAACCCAAATGAGCAGTTCTTC
CASSESPGNPNEQFF
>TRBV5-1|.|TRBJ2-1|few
TGCGCCAGCAGCCTACAGGGAAGTCAGGCTGGCAATGAGCAGTTCTTC
CASSLQGSQAGNEQFF
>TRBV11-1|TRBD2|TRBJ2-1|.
TGTGCCAGCAGGAGGTTTCTAGCGGGCCATTACAATGAGCAGTTCTTC
CASRRFLAGHYNEQFF
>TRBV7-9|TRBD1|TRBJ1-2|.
TGTGCCAGCAGCTTGGGACAGGGGGCAGACGGCTACACCTTC
CASSLGQGADGYTF
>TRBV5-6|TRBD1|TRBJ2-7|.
TGTGCCAGCAGCTTAGGGACAGGGGGCGCTGGCGAGCAGTACTTC
CASSLGTGGAGEQYF
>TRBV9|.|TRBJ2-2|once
TGTGCCAGCAGCGTAACTCGGACCGGGGAGCTGTTTTTT
CASSVTRTGELFF
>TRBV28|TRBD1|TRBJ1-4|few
TGTGCCAGCAGTTTGGGCAGGGGGCGCGAAAAACTGTTTTTT
CASSLGRGREKLFF
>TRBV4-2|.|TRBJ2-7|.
TGTGCCAGCAGCCAAGCCGCTAGTAGTGTCCACGAGCAGTACTTC
CASSQAASSVHEQYF
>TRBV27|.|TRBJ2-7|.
TGTGCCAGCAGTTTGCAGGAAACAGGGCGAGGCTACGAGCAGTACTTC
CASSLQETGRGYEQYF
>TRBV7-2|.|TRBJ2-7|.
TGTGCCAGCAGACAACAGGGTTACGAGCAGTACTTC
CASRQQGYEQYF
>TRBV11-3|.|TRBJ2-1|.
TGTGCCAGCAGTTCTCTGGCTTCGAATGAGCAGTTCTTC
CASSSLASNEQFF
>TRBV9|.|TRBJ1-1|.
TGTGCCAGCAGCCCCCTGCCAGGTAACACTGAAGCTTTCTTT
CASSPLPGNTEAFF
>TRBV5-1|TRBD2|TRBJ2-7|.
TGCGCCAGCAGCTTGGGCTCTGGGACTACCATCGGATCGGTCTACGAGCAGTACTTC
CASSLGSGTTIGSVYEQYF
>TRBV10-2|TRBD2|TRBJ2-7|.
TGCGCCAGCAGTGACGGGGGGGCATCCTACGAGCAGTACTTC
CASSDGGASYEQYF
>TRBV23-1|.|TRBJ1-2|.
TGCGCCAGCAGTCAATTTCGGGGTTTCGATGGCTACACCTTC
CASSQFRGFDGYTF
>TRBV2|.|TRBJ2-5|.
TGTGCCAGCAGTGAAGGAGTTCAAGAGACCCAGTACTTC
CASSEGVQETQYF
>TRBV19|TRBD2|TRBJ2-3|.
TGTGCCAGTAGTACGGGGACTAGCGGGAGTAATACGCAGTATTTT
CASSTGTSGSNTQYF
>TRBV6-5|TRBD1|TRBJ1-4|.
TGTGCCAGCAAACCTACAGGGGGGAAAAATGAAAAACTGTTTTTT
CASKPTGGKNEKLFF